This T cell receptor beta chain derives from a study of blood T cell repertoires in COVID-19. Germline CDR1 reads LNHDA; CDR2 reads SQIVND (reference sequence). The CDR3 sequence is 13 residues long. Trimming left V 3 bases short and J 1 base short, with 6 bases between. Libraries were prepared by immunoSEQ multiplex PCR; TCRdb keeps only in-frame clonotypes and omits some of them. This sample yields 380,000 or so clones, of which 88% are seen a single time; approximately 2.1% belongs to the top ten. Comment on this clone: This CDR3 is also generated by other DNA sequences in the sample.

The source of this sequence is a woman aged 40 to 50 with acute COVID-19. Material for sequencing was PBMCs or T cells enriched from blood (not recorded which). This chain connects TRBV19 to TRBJ1-1; possibly TRBD1 for D (5 bases). The CDR3 loop is CASSIGANTEAFF. The CDR3 DNA sequence: TGTGCCAGTAGTATTGGGGCGAACACTGAAGCTTTCTTT.